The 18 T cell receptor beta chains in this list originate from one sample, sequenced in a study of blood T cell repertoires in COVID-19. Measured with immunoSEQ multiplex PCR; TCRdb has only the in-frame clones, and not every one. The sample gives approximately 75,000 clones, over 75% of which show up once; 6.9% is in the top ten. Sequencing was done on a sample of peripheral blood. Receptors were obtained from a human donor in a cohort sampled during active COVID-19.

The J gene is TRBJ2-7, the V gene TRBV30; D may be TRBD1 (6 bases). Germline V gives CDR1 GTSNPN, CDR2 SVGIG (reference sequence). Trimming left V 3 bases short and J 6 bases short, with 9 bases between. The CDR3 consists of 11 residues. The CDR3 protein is CAWRTGIEQYF. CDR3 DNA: TGTGCCTGGAGGACAGGTATCGAGCAGTACTTC.

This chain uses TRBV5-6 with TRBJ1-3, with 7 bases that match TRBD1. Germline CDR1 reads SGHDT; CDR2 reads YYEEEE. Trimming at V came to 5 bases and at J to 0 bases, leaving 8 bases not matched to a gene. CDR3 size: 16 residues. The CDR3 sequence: CASSSGGPYSGNTIYF. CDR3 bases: TGTGCCAGCAGTTCAGGGGGGCCTTACTCTGGAAACACCATATATTTT.

The CDR3 nucleotides read TGTGCCAGCAGTATAGGGGGCTCTGGCTACACCTTC. Translated, it gives CASSIGGSGYTF. The chain employs TRBV14 and TRBJ1-2; 7 nucleotides agree with TRBD1. CDR3 length: 12 residues. The germline gives CDR1 SGHDN, CDR2 FVKESK. J lost 7 bases, V lost 6 bases, and 5 bases had no gene match.

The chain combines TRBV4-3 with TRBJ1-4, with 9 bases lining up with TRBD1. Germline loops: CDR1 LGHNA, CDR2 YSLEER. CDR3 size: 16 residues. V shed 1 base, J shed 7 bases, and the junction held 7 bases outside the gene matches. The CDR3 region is CASSQVPGQGGEKLFF. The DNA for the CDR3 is TGCGCCAGCAGCCAAGTCCCGGGACAGGGAGGTGAAAAACTGTTTTTT.

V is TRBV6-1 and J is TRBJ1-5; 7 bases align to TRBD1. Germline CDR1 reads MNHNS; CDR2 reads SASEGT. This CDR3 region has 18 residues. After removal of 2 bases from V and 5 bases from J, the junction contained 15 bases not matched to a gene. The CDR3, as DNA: TGTGCCAGCAGTGAACCCAGGGTCTCGGAAGGGGGCCATCAGCCCCAGCATTTT. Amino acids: CASSEPRVSEGGHQPQHF.

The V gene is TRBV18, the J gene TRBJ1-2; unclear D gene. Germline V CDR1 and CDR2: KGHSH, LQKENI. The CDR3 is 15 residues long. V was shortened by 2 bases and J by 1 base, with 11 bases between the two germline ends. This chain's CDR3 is CASSPRQEDNYGYTF. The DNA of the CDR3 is TGTGCCAGCTCACCAAGGCAGGAAGATAACTATGGCTACACCTTC.

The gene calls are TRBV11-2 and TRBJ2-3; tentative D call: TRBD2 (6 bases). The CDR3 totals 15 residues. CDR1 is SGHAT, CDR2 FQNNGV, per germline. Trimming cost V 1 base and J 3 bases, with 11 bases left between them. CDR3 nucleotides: TGTGCCAGCAGCTTAGGAGGCCTAGCGACAGATACGCAGTATTTT. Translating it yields CASSLGGLATDTQYF.

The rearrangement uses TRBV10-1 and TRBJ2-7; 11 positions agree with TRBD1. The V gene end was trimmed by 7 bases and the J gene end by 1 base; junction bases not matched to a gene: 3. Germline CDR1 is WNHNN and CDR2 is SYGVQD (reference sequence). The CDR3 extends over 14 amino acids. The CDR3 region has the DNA TGCGCCAGCATCGGGACAGGGGGATCCTACGAGCAGTACTTC. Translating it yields CASIGTGGSYEQYF.

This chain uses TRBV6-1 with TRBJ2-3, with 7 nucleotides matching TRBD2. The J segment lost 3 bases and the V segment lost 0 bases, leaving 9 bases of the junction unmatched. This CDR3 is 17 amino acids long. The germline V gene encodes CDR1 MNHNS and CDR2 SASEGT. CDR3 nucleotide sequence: TGTGCCAGCAGTGAAGCGAGGGTGGGACTATCAACAGATACGCAGTATTTT. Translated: CASSEARVGLSTDTQYF.

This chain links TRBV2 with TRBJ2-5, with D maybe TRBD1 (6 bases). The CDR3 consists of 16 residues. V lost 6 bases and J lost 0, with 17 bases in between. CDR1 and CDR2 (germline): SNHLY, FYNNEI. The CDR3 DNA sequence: TGTGCCAGCAGCGTAACCGGGACAAACAACCAAGAGACCCAGTACTTC. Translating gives CASSVTGTNNQETQYF.

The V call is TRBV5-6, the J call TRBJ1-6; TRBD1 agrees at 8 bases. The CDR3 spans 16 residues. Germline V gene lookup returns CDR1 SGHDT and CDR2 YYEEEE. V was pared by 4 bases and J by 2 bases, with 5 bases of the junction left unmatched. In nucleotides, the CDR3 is TGTGCCAGCAGCCCAGGGGGCCTAACCTATAATTCACCCCTCCACTTT. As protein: CASSPGGLTYNSPLHF.

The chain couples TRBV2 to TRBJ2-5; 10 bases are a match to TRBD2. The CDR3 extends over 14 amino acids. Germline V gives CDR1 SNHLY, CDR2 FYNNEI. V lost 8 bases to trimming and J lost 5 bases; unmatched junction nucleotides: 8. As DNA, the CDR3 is TGTGCCAGCCAGAGCGGGGGGGCCGGGGAGACCCAGTACTTC. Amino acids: CASQSGGAGETQYF.

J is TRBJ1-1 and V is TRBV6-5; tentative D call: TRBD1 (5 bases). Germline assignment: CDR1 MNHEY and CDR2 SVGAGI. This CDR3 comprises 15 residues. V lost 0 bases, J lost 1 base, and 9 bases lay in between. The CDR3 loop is CASSYSSQGNTEAFF. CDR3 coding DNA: TGTGCCAGCAGTTACTCGAGTCAGGGGAACACTGAAGCTTTCTTT.

The CDR3, as DNA: TGCGCCAGCAGCTTGTCGGGACTCCACAGCTCCTACGAGCAGTACTTC. The encoded protein is CASSLSGLHSSYEQYF. The V call is TRBV5-1, the J call TRBJ2-7; a possible D gene is TRBD2 (6 bases). The CDR3 extends over 16 amino acids. Germline lookup yields CDR1 SGHRS and CDR2 YFSETQ. The ends were cut back, 1 base at V and 0 bases at J, with 14 bases in the middle.

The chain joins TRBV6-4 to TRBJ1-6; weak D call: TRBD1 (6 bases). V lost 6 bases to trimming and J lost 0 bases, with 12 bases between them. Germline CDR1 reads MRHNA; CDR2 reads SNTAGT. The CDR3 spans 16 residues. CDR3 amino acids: CASRDSLSSYNSPLHF. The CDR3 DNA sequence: TGTGCCAGCAGGGACAGCCTGAGCTCCTATAATTCACCCCTCCACTTT.

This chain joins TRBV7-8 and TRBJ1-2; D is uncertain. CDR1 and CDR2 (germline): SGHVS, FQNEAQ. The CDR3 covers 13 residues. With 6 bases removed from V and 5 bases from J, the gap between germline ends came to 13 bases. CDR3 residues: CASSSSEVYGYTF. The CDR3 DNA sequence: TGTGCCAGCAGTAGCAGCGAAGTTTATGGCTACACCTTC.

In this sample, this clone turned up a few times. CDR3 loop: CAIRNRETQPQHF. As DNA, the CDR3 is TGTGCCATACGTAACAGGGAAACTCAGCCCCAGCATTTT. V gene TRBV28 combines with J gene TRBJ1-5, with a weak D call TRBD1 (6 bases). CDR3 size: 13 residues. Germline loops: CDR1 MDHEN, CDR2 SYDVKM. The V gene lost 10 bases and the J gene lost 6 bases, with 16 bases spanning the gap.

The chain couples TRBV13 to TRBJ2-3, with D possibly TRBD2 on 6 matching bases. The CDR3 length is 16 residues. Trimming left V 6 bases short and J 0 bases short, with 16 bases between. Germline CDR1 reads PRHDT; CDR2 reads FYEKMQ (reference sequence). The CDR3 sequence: CASRPHPGGSTDTQYF. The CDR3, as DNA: TGTGCCAGCAGGCCTCACCCCGGGGGAAGCACAGATACGCAGTATTTT.